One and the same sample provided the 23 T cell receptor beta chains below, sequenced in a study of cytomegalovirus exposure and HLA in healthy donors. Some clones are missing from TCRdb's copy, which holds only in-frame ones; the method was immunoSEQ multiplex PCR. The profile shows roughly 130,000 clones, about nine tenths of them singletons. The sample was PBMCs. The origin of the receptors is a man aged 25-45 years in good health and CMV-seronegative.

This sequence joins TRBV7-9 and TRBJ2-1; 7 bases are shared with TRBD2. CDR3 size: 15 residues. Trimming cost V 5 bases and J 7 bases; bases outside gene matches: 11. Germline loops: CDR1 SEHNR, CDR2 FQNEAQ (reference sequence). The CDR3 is CASSGGVSGGNEQFF. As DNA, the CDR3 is TGTGCCAGCAGCGGGGGGGTTAGCGGTGGGAATGAGCAGTTCTTC.

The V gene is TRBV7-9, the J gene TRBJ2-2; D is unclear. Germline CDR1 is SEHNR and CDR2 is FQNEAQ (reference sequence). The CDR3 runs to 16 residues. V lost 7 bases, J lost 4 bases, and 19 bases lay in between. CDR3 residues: CASTPIASLFTGELFF. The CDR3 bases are TGTGCCAGCACCCCCATTGCGAGTTTGTTCACCGGGGAGCTGTTTTTT.

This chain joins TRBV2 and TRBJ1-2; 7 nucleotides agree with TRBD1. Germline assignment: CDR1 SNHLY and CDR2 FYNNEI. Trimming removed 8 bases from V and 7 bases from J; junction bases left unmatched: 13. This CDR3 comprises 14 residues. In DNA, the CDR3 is TGTGCCAGCTTACGACAGGGAGTATCCGTTGGCTACACCTTC. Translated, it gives CASLRQGVSVGYTF. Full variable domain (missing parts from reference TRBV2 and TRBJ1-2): EPEVTQTPSHQVTQMGQEVILRCVPISNHLYFYWYRQILGQKVEFLVSFYNNEISEKSEIFDDQFSVERPDGSNFTLKIRSTKLEDSAMYFCASLRQGVSVGYTFGSGTRLTVV.

Here the CDR3 reads CASSYVLREQFF. CDR3 nucleotide sequence: TGTGCCAGCAGTTACGTCCTGCGTGAGCAGTTCTTC. This rearrangement joins TRBV6-6 to TRBJ2-1; D gene ambiguous. Between the trimmed V and J ends, which lost 2 bases and 9 bases, there was a span of 8 bases. Germline CDR1 is MNHNY and CDR2 is SVGAGI (reference sequence). The CDR3 is made up of 12 amino acids.

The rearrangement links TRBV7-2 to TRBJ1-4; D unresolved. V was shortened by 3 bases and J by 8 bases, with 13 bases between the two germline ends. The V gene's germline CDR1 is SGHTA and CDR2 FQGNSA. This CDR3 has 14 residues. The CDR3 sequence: CASSLRFSSEKLFF. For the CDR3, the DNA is TGTGCCAGCAGCTTGCGGTTTTCAAGCGAAAAACTGTTTTTT.

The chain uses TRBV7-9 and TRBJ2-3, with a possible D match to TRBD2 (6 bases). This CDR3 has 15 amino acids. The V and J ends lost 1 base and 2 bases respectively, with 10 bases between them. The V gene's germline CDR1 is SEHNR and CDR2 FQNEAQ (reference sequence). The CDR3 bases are TGTGCCAGCAGCTTAGTTGGCGGGAACACAGATACGCAGTATTTT. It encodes CASSLVGGNTDTQYF.

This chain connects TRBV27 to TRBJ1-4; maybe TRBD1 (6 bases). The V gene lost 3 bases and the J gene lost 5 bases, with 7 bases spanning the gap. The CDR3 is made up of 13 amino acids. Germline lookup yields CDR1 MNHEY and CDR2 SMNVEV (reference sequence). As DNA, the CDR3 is TGTGCCAGCAGTTTGGGGGCGAATGAAAAACTGTTTTTT. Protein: CASSLGANEKLFF.

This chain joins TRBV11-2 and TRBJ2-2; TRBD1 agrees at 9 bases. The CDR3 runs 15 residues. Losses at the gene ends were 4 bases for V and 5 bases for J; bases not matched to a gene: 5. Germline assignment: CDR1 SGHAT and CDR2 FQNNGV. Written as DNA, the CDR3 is TGTGCCAGCAGCTCAACAGGGGGCGCGACCGGGGAGCTGTTTTTT. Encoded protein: CASSSTGGATGELFF.

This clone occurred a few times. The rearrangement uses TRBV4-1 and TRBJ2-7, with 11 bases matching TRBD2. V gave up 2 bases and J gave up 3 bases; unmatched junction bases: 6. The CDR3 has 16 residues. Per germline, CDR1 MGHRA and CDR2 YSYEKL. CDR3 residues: CASSQPTSGRYYEQYF. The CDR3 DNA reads TGCGCCAGCAGCCAACCAACTAGCGGGAGATACTACGAGCAGTACTTC.

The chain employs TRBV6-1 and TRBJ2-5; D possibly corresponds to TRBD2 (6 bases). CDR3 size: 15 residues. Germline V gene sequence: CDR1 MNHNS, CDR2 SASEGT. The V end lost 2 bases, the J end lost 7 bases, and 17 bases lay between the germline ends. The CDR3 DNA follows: TGTGCCAGCAGTGAAAAGGCGGGGTCAAGCGGGACCCAGTACTTC. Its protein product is CASSEKAGSSGTQYF.

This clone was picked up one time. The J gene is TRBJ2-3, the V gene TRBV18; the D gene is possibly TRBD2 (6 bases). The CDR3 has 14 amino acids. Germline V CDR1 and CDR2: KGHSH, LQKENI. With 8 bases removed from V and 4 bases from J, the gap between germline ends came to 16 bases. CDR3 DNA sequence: TGTGCCAGCCTTGCCACGGGGGTCCCAGATACGCAGTATTTT. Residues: CASLATGVPDTQYF.

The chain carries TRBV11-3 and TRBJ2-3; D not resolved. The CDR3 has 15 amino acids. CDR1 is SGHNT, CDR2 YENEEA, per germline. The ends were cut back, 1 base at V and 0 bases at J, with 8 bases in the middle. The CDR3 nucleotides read TGTGCCAGCAGCTTAGTAATATCTAGCACAGATACGCAGTATTTT. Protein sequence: CASSLVISSTDTQYF.

The CDR3 nucleotides are TGTGCCAGCAGCTTTAACCGAGCGGGAGGGTCCGGGGAGCTGTTTTTT. Protein product: CASSFNRAGGSGELFF. The chain joins TRBV11-2 to TRBJ2-2, with 10 bases fitting TRBD2. This CDR3 comprises 16 residues. The V and J ends lost 3 bases and 6 bases, in that order; junction bases with no gene match: 7. CDR1 and CDR2 (germline): SGHAT, FQNNGV.

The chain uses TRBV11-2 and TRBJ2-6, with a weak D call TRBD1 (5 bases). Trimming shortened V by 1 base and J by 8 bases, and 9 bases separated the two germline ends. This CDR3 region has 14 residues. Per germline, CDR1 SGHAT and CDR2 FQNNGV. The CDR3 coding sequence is TGTGCCAGCAGCTTAGGGCCAGGGCCCAACGTCCTGACTTTC. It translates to CASSLGPGPNVLTF.

The CDR3 region has the DNA TGTGCCAGCAGCTTAATCCGGCGGGAGTCTCAGCATGAGCAGTTCTTC. It translates to CASSLIRRESQHEQFF. V gene TRBV7-3 combines with J gene TRBJ2-1; 7 bases agree with TRBD2. CDR3 size: 16 residues. J lost 8 bases, V lost 1 base, and 11 bases had no gene match. Germline lookup yields CDR1 SGHTA and CDR2 FQGTGA.

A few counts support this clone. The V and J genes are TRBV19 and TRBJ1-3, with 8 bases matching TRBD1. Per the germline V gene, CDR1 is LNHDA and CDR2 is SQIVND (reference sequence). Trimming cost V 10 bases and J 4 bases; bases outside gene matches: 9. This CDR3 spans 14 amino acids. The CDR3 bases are TGTGCCATACGCCCGACAGGGGTCGGAAACACCATATATTTT. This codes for CAIRPTGVGNTIYF.

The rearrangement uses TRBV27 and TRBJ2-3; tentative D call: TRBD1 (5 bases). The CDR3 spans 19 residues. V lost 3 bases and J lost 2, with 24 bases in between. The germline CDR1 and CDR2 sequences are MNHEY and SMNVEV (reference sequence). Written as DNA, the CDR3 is TGTGCCAGCAGTTTGGGGCCTCCCGGCGGCTCTATAAACACAGATACGCAGTATTTT. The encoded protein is CASSLGPPGGSINTDTQYF.

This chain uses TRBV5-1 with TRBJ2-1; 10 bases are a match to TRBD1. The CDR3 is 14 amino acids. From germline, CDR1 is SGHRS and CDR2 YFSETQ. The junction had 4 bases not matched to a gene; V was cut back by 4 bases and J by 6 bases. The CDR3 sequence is CASSHGQGVNEQFF. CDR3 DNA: TGCGCCAGCAGCCATGGACAGGGGGTCAATGAGCAGTTCTTC.

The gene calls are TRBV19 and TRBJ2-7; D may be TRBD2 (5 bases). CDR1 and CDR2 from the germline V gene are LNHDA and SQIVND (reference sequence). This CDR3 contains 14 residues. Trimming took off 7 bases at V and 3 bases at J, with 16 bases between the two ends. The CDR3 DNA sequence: TGTGCCAGTAAAGTCCAACCCGGGGACTACGAGCAGTACTTC. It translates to CASKVQPGDYEQYF.

Here the CDR3 reads CASSPLGGVGRYEQYF. CDR3 DNA: TGTGCCAGCTCACCACTAGGGGGGGTCGGGCGATACGAGCAGTACTTC. V and J are TRBV18 and TRBJ2-7, with D tentatively TRBD2 (7 bases). This CDR3 has 16 residues. V lost 1 base, J lost 4 bases, and 17 bases lay in between. The germline V gene has CDR1 KGHSH and CDR2 LQKENI. Filled out from reference TRBV18 and TRBJ2-7, the complete variable domain reads NAGVMQNPRHLVRRRGQEARLRCSPMKGHSHVYWYRQLPEEGLKFMVYLQKENIIDESGMPKERFSAEFPKEGPSILRIQQVVRGDSAAYFCASSPLGGVGRYEQYFGPGTRLTVT.

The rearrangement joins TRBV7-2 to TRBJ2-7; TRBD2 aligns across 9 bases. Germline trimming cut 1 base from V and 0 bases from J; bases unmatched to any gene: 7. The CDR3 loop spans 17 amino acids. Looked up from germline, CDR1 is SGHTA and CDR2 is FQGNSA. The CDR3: CASSLGLAVPSSYEQYF. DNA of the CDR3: TGTGCCAGCAGCTTAGGACTAGCGGTGCCCAGCTCCTACGAGCAGTACTTC.

In nucleotides, the CDR3 is TGTGCCATCAGTGAGTCGGGCGGACAGGGCTGGAACATTCAGTACTTC. This codes for CAISESGGQGWNIQYF. This chain links TRBV10-3 with TRBJ2-4; TRBD1 agrees at 8 bases. Per germline, CDR1 ENHRY and CDR2 SYGVKD. Trimming cost V 0 bases and J 7 bases; bases outside gene matches: 8. This CDR3 contains 16 residues.

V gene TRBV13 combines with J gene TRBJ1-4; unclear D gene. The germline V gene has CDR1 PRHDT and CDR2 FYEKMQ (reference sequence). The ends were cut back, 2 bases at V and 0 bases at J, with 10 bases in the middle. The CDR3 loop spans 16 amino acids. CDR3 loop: CASSLSPVPTNEKLFF. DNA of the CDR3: TGTGCCAGCAGCTTAAGTCCAGTACCAACTAATGAAAAACTGTTTTTT.